The rows below give T cell receptor beta chains drawn from one sample of a study of early T cells in non-severe SARS-CoV-2 infection. TCRdb redid the calling of the 5' RACE reads with MiXCR, one entry per CDR3 protein. The sample holds around 80,000 distinct CDR3 sequences, approximately 12% seen once. Sequenced sample: whole blood. These receptor sequences come from an adult who was a healthcare worker with PCR-confirmed SARS-CoV-2 infection or an uninfected control (not recorded which). Each CDR3 is given with its conserved first and last residue. Size is omitted from some rows. Given values are once, few, many or a class for expanded clones.

NA	TRBV9	TRBJ1-6	CASSVAVANSPLHF
many	TRBV7-9	TRBJ2-3	CASSLTGTGADTQYF
many	TRBV27	TRBJ1-3	CASSLYPNSDTIYF
few	TRBV28	TRBJ2-1	CASRPGLGDEQFF
many	TRBV9	TRBJ2-3	CASSGGSWSTDTQYF
many	TRBV12-3/TRBV12-4	TRBJ2-2	CASSERQGASSTGELFF
few	TRBV29-1	TRBJ2-1	CSVRLFNEQFF
NA	TRBV5-1	TRBJ2-7	CASHLGGTATYEQYF
NA	TRBV6-6	TRBJ2-3	CASSYETGGTDTQYF
once	TRBV7-7	TRBJ2-5	CASSFSSTGALGETQYF
NA	TRBV6-1	TRBJ2-1	CASSDRGLAGGTKF
NA	TRBV11-2	TRBJ2-1	CASSPETIGNEQFF
NA	TRBV6-6	TRBJ2-7	CASSYSLGKASGPYEQYF
NA	TRBV3-1	TRBJ2-1	CASSPTGTGYNEQFF
few	TRBV7-9	TRBJ1-5	CASSFDNNQPQHF
NA	TRBV20-1	TRBJ2-1	CSASLRGLNEQFF
many	TRBV6-2/TRBV6-3	TRBJ2-2	CASSYGTGAGELFF
NA	TRBV10-3	TRBJ2-1	CAIRGDNNNEQFF
NA	TRBV5-1	TRBJ2-7	CASSWGTENYEQYF
many	TRBV27	TRBJ2-5	CASRTVPAETQYF
few	TRBV2	TRBJ2-5	CASSPAGLATETQYF
few	TRBV13	TRBJ1-2	CASSTRNYGYTF
few	TRBV7-6	TRBJ2-1	CASSFSRPGTSGSPGSYNEQFF
many	TRBV20-1	TRBJ1-2	CSARDLTGATGYGYTF
many	TRBV3-1	TRBJ2-7	CASSHGIQGRVSYEQYF
many	TRBV5-1	TRBJ1-1	CASSLSGPGVNTEAFF
NA	TRBV12-3/TRBV12-4	TRBJ1-2	CASSLARWVGAYGYTF
few	TRBV28	TRBJ2-3	CASSPLLVAGGADTQYF
NA	TRBV23-1	TRBJ2-7	CASSQSPSLAGETYEQYF
NA	TRBV29-1	TRBJ2-2	CSVEVYLGGSGELFF
many	TRBV30	TRBJ2-7	CAWTSRPPYEQYF
NA	TRBV28	TRBJ2-1	CASWSSGRSYNEQFF